Listed below are T cell receptor beta chains from one sample, sequenced in a study of T cell repertoires in ileal Crohn's disease. Method: immunoSEQ multiplex PCR; TCRdb's copy keeps in-frame clones and lacks some. The table lists 3,600 or so clones, more than 65% of them singletons. Source material: ileal tissue. The receptors shown here come from an adult with Crohn's disease. Both conserved end residues are part of each CDR3. Some rows mark clone size as missing; the rest say once, few, many or name a class of expanded clone.

>TRBV6-1|TRBJ2-7|NA
CASSEWSGSSYEQYF
>TRBV5-1|TRBJ2-3|NA
CASSKSTSGITDTQYF
>TRBV7-2|TRBJ2-3|NA
CASSPRLVDTQYF
>TRBV28|TRBJ1-1|NA
CASSLSTGGNTEAFF
>TRBV5-1|TRBJ2-7|NA
CASSPEAGGPRYF
>TRBV9|TRBJ2-5|NA
CASNGGQGLQETQYF
>TRBV19|TRBJ1-3|NA
CASSATGNSGNTIYF
>TRBV29-1|TRBJ2-4|NA
CSVEQGAKNIQYF
>TRBV6-1|TRBJ1-6|NA
CASSEAGLGQINSPLHF
>TRBV29-1|TRBJ2-7|NA
CSVGETGGYEQYF
>TRBV29-1|TRBJ2-1|NA
CSAGTAPTQFF
>TRBV19|TRBJ2-7|NA
CASSIDGAGEQYF
>TRBV11-2|TRBJ2-3|NA
CASSHTGEARRF
>TRBV5-1|TRBJ2-3|few
CASSSTGQGSDTQYF
>TRBV7-2|TRBJ2-1|NA
CASRAGDGAHNEQFF
>TRBV2|TRBJ2-1|NA
CASSAFQGAYNEQFF
>TRBV5-1|TRBJ2-3|NA
CASSRSGQASTDTQYF
>TRBV28|TRBJ2-3|NA
CASSFGTESTDTQYF
>TRBV5-4|TRBJ2-7|NA
CASSLGTGTYEQYF
>TRBV7-2|TRBJ2-5|NA
CASGTNRGKTQYF
>TRBV28|TRBJ2-1|NA
CASSPYDRAYNEQFF
>TRBV5-6|TRBJ2-3|NA
CASSFVDTQYF
>TRBV2|TRBJ2-3|NA
CASSVPGLAGRTDTQYF
>TRBV7-8|TRBJ1-5|few
CASSPMAHQPQHF
>TRBV7-9|TRBJ1-2|NA
CASSSGQSRFGYTF
>TRBV5-1|TRBJ2-1|NA
CASSGDASGEGEQFF
>TRBV7-6|TRBJ1-4|once
CASSRYQGWDEKLFF
>TRBV6-1|TRBJ1-2|NA
CASRAGQGNYGYTF
>TRBV27|TRBJ1-2|few
CASSLYPANYGYTF
>TRBV5-1|TRBJ1-4|NA
CASSPPGNEKLFF
>TRBV4-2|TRBJ2-5|few
CASSQGGAYQETQYF
>TRBV7-6|TRBJ1-2|NA
CASSLRAGTDHYGYTF
>TRBV27|TRBJ1-5|NA
CASSDRRGDQPQHF
>TRBV29-1|TRBJ1-1|NA
CSAQQNTEAFF
>TRBV19|TRBJ1-2|once
CASIPGDQRANYGYTF
>TRBV4-2|TRBJ2-1|NA
CASSPRDYNEQFF
>TRBV6-4|TRBJ1-1|NA
CASSRDRGLEAFF